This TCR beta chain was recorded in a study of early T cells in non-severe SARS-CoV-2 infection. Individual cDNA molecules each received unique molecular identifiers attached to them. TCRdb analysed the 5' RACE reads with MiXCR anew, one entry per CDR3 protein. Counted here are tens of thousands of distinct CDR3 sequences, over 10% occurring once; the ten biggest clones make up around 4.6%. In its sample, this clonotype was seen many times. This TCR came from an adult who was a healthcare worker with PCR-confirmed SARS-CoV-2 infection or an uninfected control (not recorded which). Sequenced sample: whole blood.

The CDR3 here is CASSQYDRHSPEAFF. The CDR3 bases are TGTGCCAGCAGTCAATACGACCGACATAGCCCTGAAGCTTTCTTT. The chain recombines TRBV7-6 with TRBJ1-1; no reliable D call. The CDR3 loop spans 15 amino acids. Per the germline V gene, CDR1 is SGHVS and CDR2 is FNYEAQ. Trimming took off 6 bases at V and 6 bases at J, with 20 bases between the two ends.